This T cell receptor (beta chain) is drawn from a study of blood T cell repertoires in COVID-19. Using immunoSEQ multiplex PCR, the repertoire was profiled, and TCRdb retains in-frame clones only, with some absent. The table records approximately 300,000 clones, more than 85% of them present only once. The V end was cut by 1 base, the J end by 8 bases, with 11 bases between. The V gene's germline CDR1 is MNHEY and CDR2 SVGAGI. The CDR3 length is 13 residues. The V and J genes are TRBV6-5 and TRBJ1-2; maybe TRBD1 (6 bases). Sequenced input: peripheral blood. The sequence derives from a man aged 40-50 years with acute or convalescent COVID-19. The CDR3 loop is CASSYYREGGYTF. The CDR3 coding sequence is TGTGCCAGCAGTTACTACAGGGAGGGGGGCTACACCTTC.